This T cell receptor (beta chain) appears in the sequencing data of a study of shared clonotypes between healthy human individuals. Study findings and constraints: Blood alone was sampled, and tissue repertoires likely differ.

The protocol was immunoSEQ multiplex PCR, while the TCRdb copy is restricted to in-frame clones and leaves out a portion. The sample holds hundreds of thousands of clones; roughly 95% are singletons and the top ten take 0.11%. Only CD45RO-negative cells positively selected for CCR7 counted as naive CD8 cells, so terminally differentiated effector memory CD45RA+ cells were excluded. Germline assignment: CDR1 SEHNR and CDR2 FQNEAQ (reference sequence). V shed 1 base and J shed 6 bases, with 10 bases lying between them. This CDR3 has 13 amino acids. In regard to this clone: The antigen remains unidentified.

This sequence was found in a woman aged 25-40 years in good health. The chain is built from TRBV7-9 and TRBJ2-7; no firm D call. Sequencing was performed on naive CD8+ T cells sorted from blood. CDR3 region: CASSLVLVGEQYF. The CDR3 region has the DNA TGTGCCAGCAGCTTAGTCCTAGTTGGCGAGCAGTACTTC.